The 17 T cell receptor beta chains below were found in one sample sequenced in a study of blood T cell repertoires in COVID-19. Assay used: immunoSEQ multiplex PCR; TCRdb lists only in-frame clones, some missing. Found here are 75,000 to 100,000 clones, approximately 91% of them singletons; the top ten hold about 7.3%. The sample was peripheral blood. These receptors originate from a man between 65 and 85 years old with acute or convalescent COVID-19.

CDR3: CASSYSPDRVYGYTF. The CDR3 DNA follows: TGTGCCAGCAGTTACTCGCCCGACAGGGTCTATGGCTACACCTTC. This rearrangement joins TRBV6-2 or TRBV6-3 to TRBJ1-2, with TRBD1 identical over 7 bases. The germline V gene encodes CDR1 MNHEY and CDR2 SVGEGT. V lost 0 bases and J lost 4; bases outside the gene matches: 5. The CDR3 totals 15 residues.

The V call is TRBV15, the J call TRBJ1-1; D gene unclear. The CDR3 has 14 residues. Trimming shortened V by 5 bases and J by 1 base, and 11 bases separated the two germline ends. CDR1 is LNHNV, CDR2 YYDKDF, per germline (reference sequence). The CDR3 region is CATSWASTNTEAFF. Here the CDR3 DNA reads TGTGCCACCAGCTGGGCCTCCACGAACACTGAAGCTTTCTTT.

CDR3: CASKRGSYNSPLHF. The CDR3 DNA sequence: TGTGCCAGCAAGAGGGGGTCCTATAATTCACCCCTCCACTTT. This sequence joins TRBV6-5 and TRBJ1-6; tentative D call: TRBD1 (6 bases). V was cut by 7 bases and J by 1 base, with 8 bases left in between. The CDR3 is 14 residues long. CDR1 is MNHEY and CDR2 is SVGAGI in the germline V gene.

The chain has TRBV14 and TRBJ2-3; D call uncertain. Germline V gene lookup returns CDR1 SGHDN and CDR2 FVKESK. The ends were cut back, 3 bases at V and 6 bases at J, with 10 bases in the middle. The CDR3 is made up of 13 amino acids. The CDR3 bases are TGTGCCAGCAGCCACAATAACTACGATACGCAGTATTTT. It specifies CASSHNNYDTQYF.

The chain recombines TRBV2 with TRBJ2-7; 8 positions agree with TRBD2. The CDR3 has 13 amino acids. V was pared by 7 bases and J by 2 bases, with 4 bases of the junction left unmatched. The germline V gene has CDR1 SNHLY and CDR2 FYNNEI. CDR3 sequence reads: CASKLGRAYEQYF. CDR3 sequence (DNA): TGTGCCAGCAAGCTCGGGAGGGCCTACGAGCAGTACTTC. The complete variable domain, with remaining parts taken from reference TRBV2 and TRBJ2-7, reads EPEVTQTPSHQVTQMGQEVILRCVPISNHLYFYWYRQILGQKVEFLVSFYNNEISEKSEIFDDQFSVERPDGSNFTLKIRSTKLEDSAMYFCASKLGRAYEQYFGPGTRLTVT.

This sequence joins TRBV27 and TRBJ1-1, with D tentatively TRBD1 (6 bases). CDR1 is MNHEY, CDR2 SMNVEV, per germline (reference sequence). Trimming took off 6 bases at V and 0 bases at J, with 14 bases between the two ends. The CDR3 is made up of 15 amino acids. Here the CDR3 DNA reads TGTGCCAGCAGGCCCCAAGGACAGTTGAACACTGAAGCTTTCTTT. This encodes CASRPQGQLNTEAFF.

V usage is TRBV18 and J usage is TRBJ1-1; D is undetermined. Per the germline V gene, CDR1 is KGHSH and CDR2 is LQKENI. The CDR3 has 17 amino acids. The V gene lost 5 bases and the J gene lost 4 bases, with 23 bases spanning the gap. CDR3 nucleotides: TGTGCCAGCTCAACGTGGACCGAACCGGGGAGGAGCACTGAAGCTTTCTTT. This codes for CASSTWTEPGRSTEAFF.

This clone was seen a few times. In DNA form, the CDR3 reads TGTGCCAGCAGTTTGTCGGCCGGGGAGCTGTTTTTT. Translated: CASSLSAGELFF. The chain combines TRBV12-3 or TRBV12-4 with TRBJ2-2; D is unclear. Trimming took off 3 bases at V and 6 bases at J, with 5 bases between the two ends. This CDR3 contains 12 residues.

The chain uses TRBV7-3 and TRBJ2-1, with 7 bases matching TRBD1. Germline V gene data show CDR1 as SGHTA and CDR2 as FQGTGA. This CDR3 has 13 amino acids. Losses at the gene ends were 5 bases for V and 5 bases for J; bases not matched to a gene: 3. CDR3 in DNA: TGTGCCAGCAGCCAAGACAGGGACAATGAGCAGTTCTTC. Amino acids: CASSQDRDNEQFF.

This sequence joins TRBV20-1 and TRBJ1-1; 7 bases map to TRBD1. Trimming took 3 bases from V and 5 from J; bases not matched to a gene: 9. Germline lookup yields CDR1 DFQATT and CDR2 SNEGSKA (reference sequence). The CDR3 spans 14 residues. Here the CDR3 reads CSASGRQGGTEAFF. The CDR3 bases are TGCAGTGCTAGTGGCCGACAGGGAGGAACTGAAGCTTTCTTT.

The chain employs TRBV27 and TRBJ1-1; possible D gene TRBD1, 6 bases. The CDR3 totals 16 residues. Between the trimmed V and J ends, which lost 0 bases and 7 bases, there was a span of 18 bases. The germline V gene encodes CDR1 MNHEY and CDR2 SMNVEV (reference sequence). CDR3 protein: CASSLSRGGEGVEAFF. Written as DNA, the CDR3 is TGTGCCAGCAGTTTATCAAGGGGGGGGGAGGGGGTTGAAGCTTTCTTT.

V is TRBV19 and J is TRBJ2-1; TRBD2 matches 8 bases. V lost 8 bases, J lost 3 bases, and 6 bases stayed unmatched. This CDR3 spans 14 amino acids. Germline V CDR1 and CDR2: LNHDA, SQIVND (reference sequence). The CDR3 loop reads CASHLAGLYNEQFF. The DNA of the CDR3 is TGTGCCAGTCACCTAGCGGGCCTCTACAATGAGCAGTTCTTC.

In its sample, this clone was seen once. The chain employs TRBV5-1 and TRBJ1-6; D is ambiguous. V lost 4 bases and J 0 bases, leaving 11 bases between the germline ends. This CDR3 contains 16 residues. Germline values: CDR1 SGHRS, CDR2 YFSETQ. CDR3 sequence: CASSPIGSSYNSPLHF. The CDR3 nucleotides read TGCGCCAGCAGCCCTATTGGGAGCTCCTATAATTCACCCCTCCACTTT.

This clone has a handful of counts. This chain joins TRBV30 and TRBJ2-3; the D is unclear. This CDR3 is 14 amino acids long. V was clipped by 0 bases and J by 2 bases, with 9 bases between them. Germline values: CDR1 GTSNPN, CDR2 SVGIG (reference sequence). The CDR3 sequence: CAWSVLGPTDTQYF. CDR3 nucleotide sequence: TGTGCCTGGAGTGTACTTGGTCCCACAGATACGCAGTATTTT.

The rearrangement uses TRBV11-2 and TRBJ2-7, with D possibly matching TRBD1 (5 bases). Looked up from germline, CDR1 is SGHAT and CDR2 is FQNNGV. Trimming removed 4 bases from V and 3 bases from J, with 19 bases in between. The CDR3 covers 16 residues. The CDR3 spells CASSSRQSLGDYEQYF. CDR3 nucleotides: TGTGCCAGCAGCTCGAGACAGTCGCTTGGAGACTACGAGCAGTACTTC.

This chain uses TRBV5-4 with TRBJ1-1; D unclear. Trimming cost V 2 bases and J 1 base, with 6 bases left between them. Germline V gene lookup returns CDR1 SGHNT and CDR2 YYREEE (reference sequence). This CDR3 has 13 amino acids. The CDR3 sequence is CASSFPGNTEAFF. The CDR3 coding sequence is TGTGCCAGCAGCTTTCCAGGGAACACTGAAGCTTTCTTT.

In DNA form, the CDR3 reads TGTGCCAGCAGCTTTCTGGACCGGACTGGCGAGCAGTACTTC. This translates into CASSFLDRTGEQYF. The chain links TRBV5-5 to TRBJ2-7; D may be TRBD2 (5 bases). Looked up from germline, CDR1 is SGHKS and CDR2 is YYEKEE (reference sequence). The germline V and J ends were trimmed by 2 bases and 6 bases, with 15 bases remaining between them. The CDR3 totals 14 residues.